Following are 28 T cell receptor beta chains from one sample sequenced in a study of blood T cell repertoires in COVID-19. Measured with immunoSEQ multiplex PCR; TCRdb has only the in-frame clones, and not every one. The sample records over 130,000 clones, roughly 80% being singletons. The material sequenced was peripheral blood. These TCRs come from an elderly woman with acute or convalescent COVID-19.

The DNA of the CDR3 is TGTGCCACCAACCTTAACAGGGGTGAAAAACTGTTTTTT. This encodes CATNLNRGEKLFF. The chain has TRBV6-5 and TRBJ1-4; 7 positions match TRBD1. The CDR3 runs to 13 residues. V lost 10 bases, J lost 7 bases, and 9 bases stayed unmatched. Germline CDR1 is MNHEY and CDR2 is SVGAGI.

This chain joins TRBV7-8 and TRBJ1-5; D gene uncertain. CDR3 length: 14 amino acids. V was pared by 0 bases and J by 1 base, with 4 bases between. The germline CDR1 and CDR2 sequences are SGHVS and FQNEAQ. This CDR3 reads CASSLARSNQPQHF. The CDR3 DNA reads as TGTGCCAGCAGCTTAGCCCGGAGCAATCAGCCCCAGCATTTT.

The chain carries TRBV9 and TRBJ2-1; TRBD1 is a possible D gene (6 bases). The CDR3 extends over 13 amino acids. From germline, CDR1 is SGDLS and CDR2 YYNGEE. Trimming stripped 0 bases from V and 7 bases from J, with 8 bases between. The CDR3 spells CASSVARGNEQFF. For the CDR3, the DNA is TGTGCCAGCAGCGTAGCCAGGGGTAATGAGCAGTTCTTC.

The gene calls are TRBV28 and TRBJ2-4; 10 bases fit TRBD1. The germline gives CDR1 MDHEN, CDR2 SYDVKM. After removal of 5 bases from V and 5 bases from J, the junction contained 6 bases not matched to a gene. CDR3 length: 15 residues. CDR3 residues: CASSTSGTGENIQYF. CDR3 in DNA: TGTGCCAGCAGTACTTCCGGGACAGGGGAAAACATTCAGTACTTC.

The V and J genes are TRBV27 and TRBJ1-1; tentative D call: TRBD1 (6 bases). From germline, CDR1 is MNHEY and CDR2 SMNVEV (reference sequence). This CDR3 has 12 amino acids. V lost 5 bases to trimming and J lost 4 bases, with 8 bases between them. As DNA, the CDR3 is TGTGCCAGCAGTAGGGGGACCACTGAAGCTTTCTTT. The encoded protein is CASSRGTTEAFF.

The V and J genes are TRBV19 and TRBJ2-7, with D possibly being TRBD1 (5 bases). The CDR3 consists of 13 residues. Trimming left V 3 bases short and J 2 bases short, with 8 bases between. CDR1 is LNHDA and CDR2 is SQIVND in the germline V gene (reference sequence). The CDR3 here is CASSITTAYEQYF. DNA of the CDR3: TGTGCCAGTAGTATTACGACAGCCTACGAGCAGTACTTC.

The CDR3 nucleotides are TGTGCCAGCAGCTTGGAATTGACAGAGAACACTGAAGCTTTCTTT. It yields the protein CASSLELTENTEAFF. The V and J genes are TRBV5-6 and TRBJ1-1; the D gene is possibly TRBD1 (5 bases). The germline V and J ends were trimmed by 0 bases and 1 base, with 10 bases remaining between them. Germline V gives CDR1 SGHDT, CDR2 YYEEEE. There are 15 residues in the CDR3.

The CDR3 spells CASSLEFGREQYF. CDR3 nucleotide sequence: TGCGCCAGCAGCTTGGAGTTTGGGAGAGAGCAGTACTTC. The chain combines TRBV5-1 with TRBJ2-7, with D possibly matching TRBD2 (5 bases). Germline CDR1 reads SGHRS; CDR2 reads YFSETQ. This CDR3 has 13 residues. The V end was cut by 0 bases, the J end by 7 bases, with 11 bases between.

The chain uses TRBV9 and TRBJ2-3; D is unresolved. Trimming left V 0 bases short and J 8 bases short, with 16 bases between. The CDR3 contains 15 residues. From germline, CDR1 is SGDLS and CDR2 YYNGEE. The CDR3 region is CASSVVGGEGVTQYF. As DNA, the CDR3 is TGTGCCAGCAGCGTAGTAGGCGGTGAAGGAGTTACGCAGTATTTT.

This chain joins TRBV12-3 or TRBV12-4 and TRBJ1-1, with D hard to call. The CDR3 totals 13 residues. V was trimmed by 8 bases and J by 1 base, leaving 11 bases between them. This CDR3 is CASPRRANTEAFF. The CDR3 DNA reads as TGTGCCAGCCCAAGAAGAGCGAACACTGAAGCTTTCTTT.

This clone was seen a handful of times. CDR3 DNA sequence: TGTGCCAGTAGTTGGGGAACTAGGTCCGATCAGCCCCAGCATTTT. Amino acid sequence: CASSWGTRSDQPQHF. The chain has TRBV19 and TRBJ1-5; D is ambiguous. This CDR3 is built from 15 residues. V was shortened by 5 bases and J by 5 bases, with 16 bases between the two germline ends. CDR1 LNHDA and CDR2 SQIVND come from the germline V gene (reference sequence).

The gene calls are TRBV5-4 and TRBJ1-5, with unresolved D. The germline gives CDR1 SGHNT, CDR2 YYREEE (reference sequence). The CDR3 totals 18 residues. V lost 1 base, J lost 7 bases, and 24 bases lay in between. The CDR3 protein is CASSLHFKIEDGRQPQHF. CDR3 DNA: TGTGCCAGCAGCTTGCATTTTAAGATAGAGGATGGCCGGCAGCCCCAGCATTTT.

J is TRBJ2-1 and V is TRBV27, with D possibly being TRBD2 (6 bases). V shed 7 bases and J shed 2 bases, with 15 bases lying between them. The CDR3 consists of 15 residues. CDR1 is MNHEY and CDR2 is SMNVEV in the germline V gene (reference sequence). CDR3 bases: TGTGCCAGCAATCTTGGAGTAGCGGCCTACAATGAGCAGTTCTTC. Encoded protein: CASNLGVAAYNEQFF.

This clone was recorded once. The chain links TRBV5-1 to TRBJ2-1; 9 positions agree with TRBD1. The CDR3 totals 15 residues. The trim removed 2 bases at V and 4 bases at J, leaving 4 bases unmatched. The germline gives CDR1 SGHRS, CDR2 YFSETQ. CDR3 coding DNA: TGCGCCAGCAGCTTCCGGGACAGGGAATACAATGAGCAGTTCTTC. Its translation is CASSFRDREYNEQFF.

The chain has TRBV18 and TRBJ2-1; 11 bases are shared with TRBD2. J was trimmed by 0 bases and V by 4 bases; bases with no gene match: 11. The CDR3 totals 19 residues. Germline CDR1 KGHSH, CDR2 LQKENI. CDR3 DNA sequence: TGTGCCAGCTCACTCAGGACTAGCGGGTCGAACCCCTCCTACAATGAGCAGTTCTTC. Protein sequence: CASSLRTSGSNPSYNEQFF.

The chain recombines TRBV5-4 with TRBJ1-1; unclear D gene. CDR3 length: 12 residues. V was clipped by 4 bases and J by 3 bases, with 7 bases between them. Germline V gives CDR1 SGHNT, CDR2 YYREEE (reference sequence). The CDR3 protein is CASSPRDTEAFF. For the CDR3, the DNA is TGTGCCAGCAGCCCGAGAGACACTGAAGCTTTCTTT.

This sequence joins TRBV5-1 and TRBJ2-1, with 14 bases matching TRBD2. Trimming removed 6 bases from V and 6 bases from J; junction bases left unmatched: 17. The CDR3 is made up of 19 amino acids. The germline V gene has CDR1 SGHRS and CDR2 YFSETQ. CDR3 DNA sequence: TGCGCCAGCACCCTACGGACTAGCGGGAGGTCGGAGATAGGCAATGAGCAGTTCTTC. Its translation is CASTLRTSGRSEIGNEQFF. The complete variable domain, with remaining parts taken from reference TRBV5-1 and TRBJ2-1, reads KAGVTQTPRYLIKTRGQQVTLSCSPISGHRSVSWYQQTPGQGLQFLFEYFSETQRNKGNFPGRFSGRQFSNSRSEMNVSTLELGDSALYLCASTLRTSGRSEIGNEQFFGPGTRLTVL.

This chain joins TRBV5-1 and TRBJ1-2, with 11 positions matching TRBD1. V was pared by 4 bases and J by 7 bases, with 6 bases of the junction left unmatched. The V gene's germline CDR1 is SGHRS and CDR2 YFSETQ. The CDR3 contains 14 residues. Here the CDR3 DNA reads TGCGCCAGCAGCCCGGACAGGGGGCGTGGTGGCTACACCTTC. This gives the protein CASSPDRGRGGYTF.

V gene TRBV5-6 combines with J gene TRBJ1-2, with D possibly matching TRBD1 (5 bases). This CDR3 spans 15 amino acids. From germline, CDR1 is SGHDT and CDR2 YYEEEE. The V gene lost 0 bases and the J gene lost 0 bases, with 9 bases spanning the gap. The CDR3 sequence is CASSLDRWTNYGYTF. CDR3 coding DNA: TGTGCCAGCAGCTTGGACAGGTGGACTAACTATGGCTACACCTTC.

The V call is TRBV6-6, the J call TRBJ2-5; D gene ambiguous. The V end lost 2 bases, the J end lost 1 base, and 11 bases lay between the germline ends. CDR3 length: 15 amino acids. The germline CDR1 and CDR2 sequences are MNHNY and SVGAGI (reference sequence). In DNA, the CDR3 is TGTGCCAGCAGTTACAGCCTTTATATCCAAGAGACCCAGTACTTC. The encoded protein is CASSYSLYIQETQYF.

The chain recombines TRBV7-6 with TRBJ1-4; tentative D call: TRBD1 (6 bases). Per the germline V gene, CDR1 is SGHVS and CDR2 is FNYEAQ. The CDR3 loop spans 15 amino acids. V lost 5 bases, J lost 8 bases, and 18 bases lay in between. CDR3 amino acids: CASSPWSGVREKLFF. The CDR3 DNA follows: TGTGCCAGCAGCCCTTGGTCAGGGGTGAGGGAAAAACTGTTTTTT.

Details on this clone: At one of its ends the junction is not consistent with the germline gene, which may arise from a read error. The chain carries TRBV18 and TRBJ2-1, with 9 bases matching TRBD2. The CDR3 is 16 amino acids. Germline lookup yields CDR1 KGHSH and CDR2 LQKENI. The CDR3 sequence is CASSATLGLAYSEQFF. The DNA for the CDR3 is TGTGCCAGCTCCGCAACCCTTGGACTAGCGTACAGTGAGCAGTTCTTC.

A single count supports this clone. The rearrangement uses TRBV28 and TRBJ2-7; possible D gene TRBD1, 5 bases. CDR1 MDHEN and CDR2 SYDVKM come from the germline V gene. This CDR3 is 14 amino acids long. Trimming shortened V by 8 bases and J by 1 base, and 15 bases separated the two germline ends. The CDR3 DNA is TGTGCCAGCCTTGGGGCAGGTCGGTCCTACGAGCAGTACTTC. This sequence encodes CASLGAGRSYEQYF.

The sample holds one count of this clone. The V and J genes are TRBV11-2 and TRBJ1-3, with TRBD1 identical over 7 bases. V lost 6 bases and J lost 3; bases outside the gene matches: 8. Germline V gives CDR1 SGHAT, CDR2 FQNNGV. CDR3 length: 15 amino acids. The CDR3 coding sequence is TGTGCCAGCAGTTTCGCAACAGGGGTTGGAAACACCATATATTTT. This codes for CASSFATGVGNTIYF.

The genes are TRBV7-9 and TRBJ2-1; D is undetermined. From germline, CDR1 is SEHNR and CDR2 FQNEAQ (reference sequence). V was cut by 1 base and J by 10 bases, with 11 bases left in between. This CDR3 contains 13 residues. Here the CDR3 reads CASSLGQFPEQFF. For the CDR3, the DNA is TGTGCCAGCAGCTTAGGGCAGTTCCCGGAGCAGTTCTTC.

The rearrangement uses TRBV11-2 and TRBJ2-7, with 7 bases lining up with TRBD2. The CDR3 loop spans 14 amino acids. Germline V gene sequence: CDR1 SGHAT, CDR2 FQNNGV. V shed 1 base, J shed 7 bases, and the junction held 7 bases outside the gene matches. The CDR3 spells CASSLVGGRMEQYF. CDR3 bases: TGTGCCAGCAGCTTAGTCGGCGGGAGAATGGAGCAGTACTTC. Full variable domain (remainder filled in from reference TRBV11-2 and TRBJ2-7): EAGVAQSPRYKIIEKRQSVAFWCNPISGHATLYWYQQILGQGPKLLIQFQNNGVVDDSQLPKDRFSAERLKGVDSTLKIQPAKLEDSAVYLCASSLVGGRMEQYFGPGTRLTVT.

V and J are TRBV7-9 and TRBJ1-2; no reliable D call. V lost 5 bases and J lost 4, with 11 bases in between. The germline V gene encodes CDR1 SEHNR and CDR2 FQNEAQ (reference sequence). The CDR3 spans 13 residues. The CDR3 loop reads CASSLNVAYGYTF. The CDR3 DNA reads TGTGCCAGCAGCCTCAATGTGGCCTATGGCTACACCTTC.

This clone came up once. CDR3 protein: CASSEAGQLISPQHF. CDR3 DNA sequence: TGTGCCAGCAGTGAGGCGGGACAGCTTATCAGTCCCCAGCATTTT. The chain combines TRBV2 with TRBJ1-5; 7 nucleotides agree with TRBD1. CDR3 size: 15 residues. The V gene end was trimmed by 3 bases and the J gene end by 10 bases; junction bases not matched to a gene: 12. Germline V gene sequence: CDR1 SNHLY, CDR2 FYNNEI.